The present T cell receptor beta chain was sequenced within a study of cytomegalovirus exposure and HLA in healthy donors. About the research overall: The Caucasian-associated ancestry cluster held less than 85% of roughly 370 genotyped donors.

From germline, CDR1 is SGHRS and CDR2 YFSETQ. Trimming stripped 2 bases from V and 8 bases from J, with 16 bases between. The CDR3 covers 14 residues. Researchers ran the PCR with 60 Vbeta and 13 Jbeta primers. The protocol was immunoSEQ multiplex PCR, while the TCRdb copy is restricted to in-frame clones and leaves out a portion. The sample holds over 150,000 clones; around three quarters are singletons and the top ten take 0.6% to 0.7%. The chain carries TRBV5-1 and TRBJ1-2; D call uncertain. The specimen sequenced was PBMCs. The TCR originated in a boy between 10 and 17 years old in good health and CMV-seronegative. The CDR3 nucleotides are TGCGCCAGCAGCTTATCCCCCGGGGTCGAAGGCTACACCTTC. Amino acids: CASSLSPGVEGYTF.